Below are 8 T cell receptor beta chains sequenced from a single sample in a study of a mutant IDH1 vaccine in newly diagnosed glioma. Sequencing used immunoSEQ multiplex PCR; TCRdb keeps in-frame clones, though not all of them. The sample contains tens of thousands of clones, approximately 86% of which appear only once. Time point meaning: baseline, week 1 (first vaccination visit). Treatment in this sample: pre-vaccination baseline after standard-of-care therapy. Sequenced here: PBMCs, sampled from a glioma patient treated with radiotherapy, temozolomide or both. These receptors all come from a woman between 35 and 50 years old with glioma.

The rearrangement joins TRBV4-1 to TRBJ1-1; 10 bases are a match to TRBD1. The germline gives CDR1 MGHRA, CDR2 YSYEKL. The V and J ends lost 2 bases and 4 bases, in that order; junction bases with no gene match: 4. CDR3 length: 15 residues. The CDR3 nucleotides are TGCGCCAGCAGCCAAACCGGACAGGGGGTCACTGAAGCTTTCTTT. Translation gives CASSQTGQGVTEAFF.

J is TRBJ2-4 and V is TRBV6-5, with 7 nucleotides matching TRBD1. The junction had 6 bases not matched to a gene; V was cut back by 5 bases and J by 2 bases. The CDR3 is made up of 15 amino acids. CDR1 MNHEY and CDR2 SVGAGI come from the germline V gene. For the CDR3, the DNA is TGTGCCAGCAGTCAGCCGACAGGGTCCAAAAACATTCAGTACTTC. Translating gives CASSQPTGSKNIQYF.

The genes are TRBV6-5 and TRBJ2-7; 10 bases match TRBD2. The V segment lost 4 bases and the J segment 4 bases; nucleotides outside the gene matches: 7. This CDR3 region has 15 residues. CDR1 is MNHEY and CDR2 is SVGAGI in the germline V gene. CDR3 bases: TGTGCCAGCAGTTTCGGACTAGCGGAAAGATACGAGCAGTACTTC. Translating gives CASSFGLAERYEQYF.

Only a few counts were recorded for this clone. The chain combines TRBV6-5 with TRBJ1-6; tentatively, D is TRBD1 (6 bases). V was clipped by 6 bases and J by 7 bases, with 16 bases between them. The CDR3 is 15 residues long. Germline values: CDR1 MNHEY, CDR2 SVGAGI. CDR3 amino acids: CASRPPGAVNSPLHF. The CDR3 region has the DNA TGTGCCAGCAGGCCCCCAGGGGCGGTGAATTCACCCCTCCACTTT.

The V gene is TRBV2, the J gene TRBJ1-2; D uncertain. Germline loops: CDR1 SNHLY, CDR2 FYNNEI. The CDR3 totals 13 residues. V was clipped by 6 bases and J by 4 bases, with 12 bases between them. CDR3 loop: CASRSVVSYGYTF. The CDR3 nucleotides read TGTGCCAGCAGGTCGGTAGTGAGCTATGGCTACACCTTC.

The V and J genes are TRBV5-1 and TRBJ2-5; D unclear. This CDR3 is built from 13 residues. V was pared by 2 bases and J by 2 bases, with 7 bases between. Germline loops: CDR1 SGHRS, CDR2 YFSETQ. The CDR3 loop is CASSLEGQETQYF. Written as DNA, the CDR3 is TGCGCCAGCAGCTTAGAAGGGCAAGAGACCCAGTACTTC. Supplemented by reference TRBV5-1 and TRBJ2-5, the full variable domain reads KAGVTQTPRYLIKTRGQQVTLSCSPISGHRSVSWYQQTPGQGLQFLFEYFSETQRNKGNFPGRFSGRQFSNSRSEMNVSTLELGDSALYLCASSLEGQETQYFGPGTRLLVL.

Only a few counts were recorded for this clone. This chain joins TRBV9 and TRBJ1-5, with D uncertain. Trimming removed 4 bases from V and 0 bases from J, with 5 bases in between. Germline assignment: CDR1 SGDLS and CDR2 YYNGEE. The CDR3 has 13 amino acids. This CDR3 is CASSRDSNQPQHF. CDR3 coding DNA: TGTGCCAGCAGCCGGGATAGCAATCAGCCCCAGCATTTT.

This clone was seen a handful of times. This chain joins TRBV10-3 and TRBJ1-2; maybe TRBD1 (6 bases). Germline CDR1 ENHRY, CDR2 SYGVKD. The CDR3 covers 13 residues. With 6 bases removed from V and 4 bases from J, the gap between germline ends came to 12 bases. The CDR3 loop reads CAISRTEFYGYTF. Written as DNA, the CDR3 is TGTGCCATCAGCCGGACAGAGTTCTATGGCTACACCTTC.